The T cell receptor beta chain under discussion was sequenced for a study of early T cells in non-severe SARS-CoV-2 infection (dated by TCRdb to about 2021). Regarding the complete study: Because TCR sequencing relied on bulk RNA taken from unsorted whole blood, pairing of alpha and beta chains was not possible. The paper's findings and limits, for the study overall: VDJdb matching was skewed toward anti-spike CD8 responses and likely underestimated virus-specific expansions, missing private and CD4 specificities.

Only a few counts were recorded for this clonotype. No antigen is known for it. Per-base quality was not reported, and no clone a single base away is much larger than it. The library was obtained by 5' RACE. Sequencing used a NextSeq 500. The TCR library protocol attached unique molecular identifiers to individual cDNA molecules to correct for sequencing error and PCR bias. Sequencing covered both TCR alpha and beta chains, and within each sample the abundances of alpha and beta sequences were tightly co-correlated. As for the original processing: Decombinator V4 was used to annotate the V gene, J gene and CDR3 of the TCR sequences. Expanded TCRs were defined as changing significantly between any two time points under a Poisson model with p below 0.0001. TCR abundances were normalised to the total number of TCRs sequenced per sample and were expressed as counts per million. VDJdb, accessed 1 November 2021, was searched for CMV, EBV and SARS-CoV-2 annotated TCRs, with TCRs annotated for multiple antigens excluded. TCRdb reworked the public reads: Q25 trimming with fastp, MiXCR clone assembly, productive beta chains retained. For every CDR3 protein sequence, its rows merge into one entry that carries the most common genes and DNA. None of the V and J calls come from the authors' own analysis; TCRdb made them. This sample gives some 80,000 distinct CDR3 sequences in total; approximately 12% of them show up just once. The top ten clonotypes cover around 3.6% of the sample.

This was a case-control study nested in a cohort of healthcare workers in London, UK, who had nasopharyngeal swab PCR tests and blood samples taken every week. Healthcare workers were recruited during the week of the UK lockdown, between 23 and 31 March 2020, and followed weekly for up to roughly 16 weeks. The sequence was collected from an adult who was a healthcare worker with PCR-confirmed SARS-CoV-2 infection or an uninfected control (not recorded which). Material: whole blood.

The CDR3 in this case is CASRGSSTDTQYF. The base sequence is TGTGCCAGCAGGGGCAGTAGCACAGATACGCAGTATTTT. The V and J genes are TRBV7-6 and TRBJ2-3; no D gene call is confident. Counted from cysteine to phenylalanine, this CDR3 has 13 amino acids. Just CDR3 DNA is preserved here, 39 bases in frame from base 1. Trimming takes 6 bases from V and 0 bases from J, and the germline ends sit 7 bases apart. The germline V gene specifies SGHVS as CDR1 and FNYEAQ as CDR2.